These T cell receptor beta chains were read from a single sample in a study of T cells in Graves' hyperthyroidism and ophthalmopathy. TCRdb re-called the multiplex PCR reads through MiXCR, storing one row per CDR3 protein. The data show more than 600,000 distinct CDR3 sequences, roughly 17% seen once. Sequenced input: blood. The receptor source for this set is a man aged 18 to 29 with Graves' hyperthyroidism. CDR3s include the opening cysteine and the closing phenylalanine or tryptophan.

CDR3aa: CASRAGTVYNEQFF; v_gene: TRBV28; j_gene: TRBJ2-1
CDR3aa: CASSLEGRQGTSGGETQYF; v_gene: TRBV5-1; j_gene: TRBJ2-5
CDR3aa: CASSLASNSYEQYF; v_gene: TRBV7-9; j_gene: TRBJ2-7
CDR3aa: CASSLVVTKETRYF; v_gene: TRBV5-1; j_gene: TRBJ2-5
CDR3aa: CASSETVLSYEQYF; v_gene: TRBV6-1; j_gene: TRBJ2-7
CDR3aa: CASSYSQGEKLFF; v_gene: TRBV12-3/TRBV12-4; j_gene: TRBJ1-4
CDR3aa: CSAITRDYAYNEQFF; v_gene: TRBV20-1; j_gene: TRBJ2-1
CDR3aa: CASSLERGGDSPLHF; v_gene: TRBV13; j_gene: TRBJ1-6
CDR3aa: CASSPGGRAEQYF; v_gene: TRBV7-3; j_gene: TRBJ2-7
CDR3aa: CASRSGEAAYEQYF; v_gene: TRBV12-3/TRBV12-4; j_gene: TRBJ2-7
CDR3aa: CSASKDSNEQFF; v_gene: TRBV20-1; j_gene: TRBJ2-1
CDR3aa: CASSLVGATGKTQYF; v_gene: TRBV7-7; j_gene: TRBJ2-5
CDR3aa: CASSQVGTGREQYF; v_gene: TRBV3-1; j_gene: TRBJ2-7
CDR3aa: CASSLVGDEKLFF; v_gene: TRBV7-9; j_gene: TRBJ1-4
CDR3aa: CASSRLSQNTEAFF; v_gene: TRBV18; j_gene: TRBJ1-1
CDR3aa: CASSPQGAGANVLTF; v_gene: TRBV6-2/TRBV6-3; j_gene: TRBJ2-6
CDR3aa: CASSQDPGGREQYF; v_gene: TRBV4-3; j_gene: TRBJ2-7
CDR3aa: CASSLGLDQWPQHF; v_gene: TRBV11-2; j_gene: TRBJ1-5
CDR3aa: CASGGQVLVPTEAFF; v_gene: TRBV28; j_gene: TRBJ1-1
CDR3aa: CASSPRGFDSYEQYF; v_gene: TRBV27; j_gene: TRBJ2-7
CDR3aa: CSARDPVWGEDTQYF; v_gene: TRBV20-1; j_gene: TRBJ2-3
CDR3aa: CASSQGGGAYEQYF; v_gene: TRBV4-3; j_gene: TRBJ2-7
CDR3aa: CASSFQRSETQYF; v_gene: TRBV27; j_gene: TRBJ2-5
CDR3aa: CASSLPRGRPPYEQYF; v_gene: TRBV11-2; j_gene: TRBJ2-7
CDR3aa: CASSLGDRGFAGDNEQFF; v_gene: TRBV12-3/TRBV12-4; j_gene: TRBJ2-1
CDR3aa: CASSHFDRDQETQYF; v_gene: TRBV4-1; j_gene: TRBJ2-5
CDR3aa: CSVVREMGNEQFF; v_gene: TRBV29-1; j_gene: TRBJ2-1
CDR3aa: CASSQQGLGNQPQHF; v_gene: TRBV6-2/TRBV6-3; j_gene: TRBJ1-5
CDR3aa: CASSHRSSGTAYEQYF; v_gene: TRBV3-1; j_gene: TRBJ2-7
CDR3aa: CASSLGTARNNEQFF; v_gene: TRBV7-9; j_gene: TRBJ2-1
CDR3aa: CASSGTSGGGYNEQFF; v_gene: TRBV19; j_gene: TRBJ2-1
CDR3aa: CASSYAGGTNEQFF; v_gene: TRBV6-5; j_gene: TRBJ2-1
CDR3aa: CASSYLDSRSYEQYF; v_gene: TRBV6-2/TRBV6-3; j_gene: TRBJ2-7
CDR3aa: CASARGIGDEQYF; v_gene: TRBV27; j_gene: TRBJ2-7
CDR3aa: CASSHDLDSRGDTEAFF; v_gene: TRBV4-2; j_gene: TRBJ1-1
CDR3aa: CASDSTGTYEQYF; v_gene: TRBV6-1; j_gene: TRBJ2-7
CDR3aa: CASSLSHVYTF; v_gene: TRBV28; j_gene: TRBJ1-2
CDR3aa: CSAAGQGSYEQYF; v_gene: TRBV20-1; j_gene: TRBJ2-7
CDR3aa: CASSPLVAGELFF; v_gene: TRBV25-1; j_gene: TRBJ2-2